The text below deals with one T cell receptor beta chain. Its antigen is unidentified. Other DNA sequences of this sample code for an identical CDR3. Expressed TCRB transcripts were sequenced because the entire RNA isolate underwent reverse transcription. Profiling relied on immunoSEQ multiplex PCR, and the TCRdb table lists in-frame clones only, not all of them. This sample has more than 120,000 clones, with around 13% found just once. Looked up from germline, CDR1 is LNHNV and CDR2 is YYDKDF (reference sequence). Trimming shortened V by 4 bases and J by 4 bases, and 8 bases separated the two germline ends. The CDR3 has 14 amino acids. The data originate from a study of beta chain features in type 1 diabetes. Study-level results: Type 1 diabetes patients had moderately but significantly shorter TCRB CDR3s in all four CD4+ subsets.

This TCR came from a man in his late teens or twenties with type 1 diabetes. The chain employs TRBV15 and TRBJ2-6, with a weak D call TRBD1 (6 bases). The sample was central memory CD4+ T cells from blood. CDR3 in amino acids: CATSTGAGANVLTF. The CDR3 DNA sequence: TGTGCCACCAGCACAGGGGCGGGGGCCAACGTCCTGACTTTC.